This T cell receptor beta chain was captured in a study of blood T cells in healthy people across ages. Whole-study findings and limits: Donor CMV status was unknown, possibly confounding expanded clonotype changes.

On this clonotype: Its antigen is not known. An end of the junction differs from the germline gene, which may be a read error.

A second 7 to 11 cycle PCR used barcoded and J-beta primers. A 12-random-nucleotide template-switch adaptor tagged each cDNA molecule. TCRdb re-called the 5' RACE reads through MiXCR, storing one row per CDR3 protein. There are some 1 million distinct CDR3 sequences in the sample; 35% to 55% occur only once, and under 20% lies in the top ten. This CDR3 region has 13 residues. Germline loops: CDR1 MNHEY, CDR2 SVGAGI. Sequencing used blood. This sequence originates from a woman aged 60-70 years in good health. V and J are TRBV6-5 and TRBJ1-1; D gene unclear. The CDR3 loop reads CASSAGRNAEAFF. CDR3 bases: TGTGCCAGCAGTGCTGGGAGGAACGCTGAAGCTTTCTTT.